The T cell receptor (beta chain) described here comes from a study of blood T cell repertoires in COVID-19 (dated by TCRdb to 2020 to 2022). Turning to the overall study: The collaborator samples originated in the United States, Italy and Spain and spanned the acute and convalescent phases of COVID-19. The material from the prospective study consisted of cDNA or gDNA derived from T cells, B-cell-depleted T cells, or PBMCs. The dataset comprised deeply sampled blood TCRbeta repertoires from subjects exposed to, actively infected with, or recovered from COVID-19. A freely available public database, intended as a resource for researchers studying the immune response to SARS-CoV-2, is where the repertoires were released. The samples were drawn from the first 160 participants of the ongoing ImmuneRACE study and from 950 to 1,500 subjects provided by 6 global collaborators. A de-identified subject ID, COVID-19 status, age in years and sex were almost always included in the sample metadata. HLA class I and class II types, where available, came from metadata supplied by the sample provider rather than from assay-based typing.

Broad study findings and their caveats: The amount of clinical and demographic metadata varied by source and participant and was provided uncurated.

The CDR3 measures 16 amino acids from cysteine to phenylalanine. The entry retains the CDR3 DNA only, 48 bases that are in frame from base 1. Trimming costs V 2 bases and J 2 bases, and their ends lie 16 bases apart. The germline V gene (reference sequence) specifies MNHNY as CDR1 and SVGAGI as CDR2. Each collaborating institution followed its own protocols to collect whole blood in K2EDTA tubes. Collaborator samples were shipped for TCRbeta analysis as frozen whole blood, isolated PBMCs, or DNA extracted from either sample type. The immunoSEQ Assay, a bias-controlled multiplex PCR, was used to amplify TCRbeta CDR3 regions from genomic DNA. From the authors' description of their analysis: Nucleated cell counts per sample were estimated from amplification of reference gene primers within the assay. To quantify the absolute abundance of each unique TCRbeta CDR3 rearrangement, sequence reads were collapsed and filtered. For each sample, productive Simpson clonality was calculated as the square root of Simpson's diversity index over productive rearrangements. Here the immuneACCESS table is served through TCRdb, limited to in-frame sequences with V and J called. Missing clones are a known gap in these copies; in checked studies unresolved V genes cover under half, and the rest lacks a known reason. V, J and clone size derive from that table, while D and trimming were established from the DNA sequence. In all, the sample holds tens of thousands of clones, and roughly 87% of those were seen once. The ten largest clones represent around 5% of the sample.

The count of this clone is one. The clone's antigen remains unknown. No much larger clonotype is one base removed from it; base qualities were not supplied. The V gene is TRBV6-6 and the J gene is TRBJ2-7; no D gene call is confident. Material for sequencing was peripheral blood. The clonotype was recovered from a man in his sixties with active COVID-19. CDR3 sequence: CASSYADRGGTYEQYF. The bases read TGTGCCAGCAGTTACGCCGACCGCGGCGGTACCTACGAGCAGTACTTC.